These 14 T cell receptor beta chains originate from one sample sequenced in a study of response to subunit inactivated influenza vaccine. In TCRdb, the RT-PCR reads were re-called with MiXCR into one record per CDR3 protein. The sample carries approximately 520,000 distinct CDR3 sequences, 25% recorded once. Here the sequenced sample was CD4+ T cells sorted from PBMCs, taken 5 to 6 days after vaccination. These receptors were collected from a man aged 45-65 years who received an inactivated influenza vaccine.

This CDR3 reads CASSLRNRAPYTF. In DNA, the CDR3 is TGTGCCAGCAGTTTGCGTAACAGGGCTCCCTACACCTTC. The genes are TRBV28 and TRBJ1-2; perhaps TRBD1 as D (6 bases). V lost 3 bases and J 10 bases, leaving 15 bases between the germline ends. CDR3 length: 13 amino acids. The germline V gene encodes CDR1 MDHEN and CDR2 SYDVKM.

The CDR3 here is CASSPPSKGYQETQYF. CDR3 bases: TGTGCCAGCTCACCCCCTTCCAAGGGGTACCAAGAGACCCAGTACTTC. This chain connects TRBV18 to TRBJ2-5, with TRBD1 as a possible D gene (5 bases). Per germline, CDR1 KGHSH and CDR2 LQKENI. The V gene lost 3 bases and the J gene lost 0 bases, with 14 bases spanning the gap. The CDR3 loop spans 16 amino acids.

This clonotype appeared a few times. This chain joins TRBV5-1 and TRBJ1-4; tentatively, D is TRBD1 (5 bases). The germline CDR1 and CDR2 sequences are SGHRS and YFSETQ. V was clipped by 0 bases and J by 7 bases, with 13 bases between them. This CDR3 comprises 15 residues. This CDR3 is CASSLGGRVAEKLFF. For the CDR3, the DNA is TGCGCCAGCAGCTTGGGGGGCAGGGTCGCTGAAAAACTGTTTTTT.

This clonotype has a count of ten or more. The J gene is TRBJ2-3, the V gene TRBV25-1; D unresolved. The germline CDR1 and CDR2 sequences are MGHDK and SYGVNS. V was pared by 6 bases and J by 3 bases, with 10 bases between. The CDR3 is made up of 13 amino acids. Here the CDR3 reads CASRPSGTDTQYF. The CDR3, as DNA: TGTGCCAGCAGGCCCAGTGGGACAGATACGCAGTATTTT.

The genes are TRBV3-1 and TRBJ2-1, with 9 bases fitting TRBD2. Germline-derived CDR1 and CDR2 are LGHDT and YNNKEL (reference sequence). With V trimmed by 1 base and J by 3 bases, 7 bases remained unmatched. CDR3 length: 17 amino acids. The DNA of the CDR3 is TGTGCCAGCAGCCAAGTTGCTAGCGGGGTGGGCTACAATGAGCAGTTCTTC. Its translation: CASSQVASGVGYNEQFF.

In its sample, this clonotype was seen a few times. This chain connects TRBV20-1 to TRBJ2-7, with a possible D match to TRBD1 (6 bases). The CDR3 length is 17 residues. V shed 2 bases and J shed 2 bases, with 22 bases lying between them. Germline V lookup: CDR1 DFQATT, CDR2 SNEGSKA (reference sequence). Here the CDR3 reads CSARTIDGTTFTYEQYF. The CDR3 DNA reads TGCAGTGCTAGAACCATCGACGGGACAACCTTCACCTACGAGCAGTACTTC.

This clonotype has ten or more counts. The chain recombines TRBV12-3 or TRBV12-4 with TRBJ2-7; 9 bases are shared with TRBD1. Germline trimming cut 7 bases from V and 5 bases from J; bases unmatched to any gene: 9. The CDR3 is made up of 14 amino acids. The CDR3 DNA is TGTGCCAGCACCAAACAGGGGGCGCGTCACGAGCAGTACTTC. It translates to CASTKQGARHEQYF.

Here the CDR3 reads CASSPEGATEAFF. In nucleotides, the CDR3 is TGTGCCAGCAGCCCCGAAGGTGCGACTGAAGCTTTCTTT. V is TRBV7-9 and J is TRBJ1-1; D gene uncertain. CDR3 length: 13 residues. V was shortened by 5 bases and J by 5 bases, with 12 bases between the two germline ends. Germline V gene sequence: CDR1 SEHNR, CDR2 FQNEAQ (reference sequence).

The CDR3 DNA sequence: TGTGCCAGCAGCTTTAGCGGGGGGGCGAATGAGCAGTTCTTC. It yields the protein CASSFSGGANEQFF. V is TRBV7-9 and J is TRBJ2-1; 11 nucleotides match TRBD2. Germline loops: CDR1 SEHNR, CDR2 FQNEAQ (reference sequence). The junction had 2 bases not matched to a gene; V was cut back by 3 bases and J by 7 bases. The CDR3 spans 14 residues. The complete variable domain, with remaining parts taken from reference TRBV7-9 and TRBJ2-1, reads DTGVSQNPRHKITKRGQNVTFRCDPISEHNRLYWYRQTLGQGPEFLTYFQNEAQLEKSRLLSDRFSAERPKGSFSTLEIQRTEQGDSAMYLCASSFSGGANEQFFGPGTRLTVL.

Only a few counts were recorded for this clonotype. The V gene is TRBV20-1, the J gene TRBJ2-1, with D uncertain. Germline values: CDR1 DFQATT, CDR2 SNEGSKA (reference sequence). The length of the CDR3 is 14 residues. Deletions cut 3 bases from V and 4 bases from J, with 13 bases between. For the CDR3, the DNA is TGCAGTGCTAGGGCGGCGGCTCATTACAATGAGCAGTTCTTC. Translation gives CSARAAAHYNEQFF.

The chain uses TRBV12-3 or TRBV12-4 and TRBJ1-4, with 11 positions matching TRBD1. V trimming: 7 bases; J trimming: 11 bases; junction bases outside the gene matches: 9. The CDR3 has 14 amino acids. The CDR3 sequence: CASIWTGGAGKLFF. Written as DNA, the CDR3 is TGTGCCAGCATTTGGACAGGGGGCGCGGGGAAACTGTTTTTT.

The chain has TRBV18 and TRBJ1-1, with D hard to call. Trimming cost V 1 base and J 1 base, with 4 bases left between them. The CDR3 loop spans 13 amino acids. The germline gives CDR1 KGHSH, CDR2 LQKENI. CDR3 DNA: TGTGCCAGCTCACCACTTAAGAACACTGAAGCTTTCTTT. Amino acid sequence: CASSPLKNTEAFF. Complete variable domain (other parts from reference TRBV18 and TRBJ1-1): NAGVMQNPRHLVRRRGQEARLRCSPMKGHSHVYWYRQLPEEGLKFMVYLQKENIIDESGMPKERFSAEFPKEGPSILRIQQVVRGDSAAYFCASSPLKNTEAFFGQGTRLTVV.

This clonotype was picked up a small number of times. CDR3 amino acids: CASSSKTSGETQYF. In DNA form, the CDR3 reads TGCGCCAGCAGCTCGAAGACTAGCGGGGAGACCCAGTACTTC. The rearrangement joins TRBV5-1 to TRBJ2-5, with 10 bases matching TRBD2. Germline-derived CDR1 and CDR2 are SGHRS and YFSETQ. The CDR3 extends over 14 amino acids. The J segment lost 5 bases and the V segment lost 3 bases, leaving 4 bases of the junction unmatched.

The chain carries TRBV10-3 and TRBJ2-7; D unclear. The CDR3 is 13 amino acids. Germline values: CDR1 ENHRY, CDR2 SYGVKD. Between the trimmed V and J ends, which lost 3 bases and 6 bases, there was a span of 12 bases. For the CDR3, the DNA is TGTGCCATCAGTGATCAGAGAAGGAGCGAGCAGTACTTC. Translated, it gives CAISDQRRSEQYF.